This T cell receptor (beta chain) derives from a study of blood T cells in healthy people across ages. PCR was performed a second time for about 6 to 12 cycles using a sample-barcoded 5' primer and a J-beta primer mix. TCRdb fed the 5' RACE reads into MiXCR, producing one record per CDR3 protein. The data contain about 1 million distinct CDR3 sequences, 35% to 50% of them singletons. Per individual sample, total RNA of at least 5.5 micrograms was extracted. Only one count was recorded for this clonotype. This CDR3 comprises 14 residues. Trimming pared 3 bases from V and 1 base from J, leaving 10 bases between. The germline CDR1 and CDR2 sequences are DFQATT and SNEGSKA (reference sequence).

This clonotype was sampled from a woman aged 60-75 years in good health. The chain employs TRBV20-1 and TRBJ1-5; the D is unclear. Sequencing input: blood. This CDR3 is CSASFGQSNQPQHF. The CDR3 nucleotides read TGCAGTGCTAGTTTCGGGCAGAGCAATCAGCCCCAGCATTTT.